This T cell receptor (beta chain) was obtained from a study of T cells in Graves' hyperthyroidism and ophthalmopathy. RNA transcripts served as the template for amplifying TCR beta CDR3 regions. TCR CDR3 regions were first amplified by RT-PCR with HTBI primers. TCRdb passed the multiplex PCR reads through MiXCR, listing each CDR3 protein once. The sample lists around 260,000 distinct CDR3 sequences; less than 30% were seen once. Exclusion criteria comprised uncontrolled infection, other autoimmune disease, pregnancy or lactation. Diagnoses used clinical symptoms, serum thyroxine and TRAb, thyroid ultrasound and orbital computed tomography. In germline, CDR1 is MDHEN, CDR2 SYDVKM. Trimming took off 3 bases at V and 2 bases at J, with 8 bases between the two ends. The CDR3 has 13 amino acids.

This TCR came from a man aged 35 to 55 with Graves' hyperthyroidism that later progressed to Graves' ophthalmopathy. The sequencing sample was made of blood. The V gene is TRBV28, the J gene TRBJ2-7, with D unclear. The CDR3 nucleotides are TGTGCCAGCAGTTTGCCACACACCTACGAGCAGTACTTC. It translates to CASSLPHTYEQYF.